This T cell receptor (beta chain) was captured by sequencing in a study of cytomegalovirus exposure and HLA in healthy donors (dated by TCRdb to about 2017). Regarding the research as a whole: An earlier analysis of a few hundred of the donors reported about 260 Gb of sequence data and 90 million to 120 million unique TCR beta sequences obtained from about 180 million T cells. An early release that covered about 640 HLA-typed donors contained around 300 gigabases of sequencing data and roughly 84 million unique TCR sequences. Among the roughly 400 genotyped donors, approximately 77% belonged to the genetic ancestry cluster associated with self-reported Caucasian donors. The study was designed to test whether signatures of past pathogen exposure could be identified by cataloging public T cell receptors. The study profiled the T cell repertoires of some 610 subjects by immunosequencing and related them to cytomegalovirus serostatus. Along with the approximately 700-subject first cohort, a separate validation cohort of over a hundred different subjects was used. To predict cytomegalovirus infection status, the study brought together high-throughput TCR immunosequencing, statistical association of individual TCRs with disease status, and machine learning. To study patterns of TCR occurrence, a later analysis re-analyzed previously published TCR beta repertoires from several hundred donors and added high-resolution HLA genotyping. Rather than using new phenotypic data, the later analysis identified candidate immune exposures from TCR beta sequences and from how often those sequences occurred across donors. To decide whether each TCR beta V gene segment behaved as functional or pseudogenic, an earlier analysis of nearly 600 of the donors relied on high-throughput TCR beta sequencing. Donor age, sex, ethnicity and CMV serostatus were compiled alongside the repertoire data. In a later genetic analysis, genome-wide SNP genotypes for 398 of the 666 donors were used, and that subset was treated as a discovery cohort. All discovery cohort repertoires had been generated using a single sequencing platform. HLA typing included class I and class II loci at four-digit resolution. The number of typed donors differed by locus: 629-630 for A, B, C, DRB1 and DQB1; approximately 540 for DQA1; about 600 for DPA1; and some 470 for DPB1. Five DR-DQ haplotypes were handled as single units for association and clustering, since linkage in the cohort was strong. Among a few hundred genotyped donors of the cohort, an average of 235,054 unique TCR beta nucleotide sequences were sequenced per donor, around 18% of them non-productive. Beyond this particular receptor, the publication reports: The authors suggested that the approach could potentially be generalized to other disease states and immunological phenotypes. A later genetic analysis associated a missense DCLRE1C variant with V-gene and J-gene trimming of TCR beta chains, and an independent cohort replicated the association. CMV serostatus was the only immune exposure information available for the cohort. A later analysis found that HLA-associated TCR beta chains were more clonally expanded and had lower generation probabilities than equally common non-associated chains. The classifier was reported to diagnose cytomegalovirus status with high specificity and sensitivity in both the original cohort and the validation cohort. Across donors, most TCR sequences were observed very rarely, whereas some public TCRs were present in many individuals. According to a later genetic analysis, donors in an Asian-associated ancestry cluster had fewer N-insertions in productive TCRs than the roughly 700-donor mean. In this cohort, only TCR beta chains were sequenced, and detectable features were limited by the absence of alpha or paired-chain data. Because HLA typing was unavailable for some donors at each locus, only the typed subset was used in association tests. Some IMGT-functional V segments, including TRBV6-2 and TRBV6-3, could not be distinguished by the 87-base-pair reads and were therefore excluded. A later analysis reported that several top co-occurrence clusters appeared linked to parvovirus B19, influenza, CMV and Epstein-Barr virus. In a later analysis, some 18,000 TCR beta sequences were associated with specific HLA alleles at a false discovery rate of 0.05. Roughly uniform sequencing depth across donors was assumed in presence/absence analyses, although this assumption may not hold. In an earlier analysis of around 500 of the donors, most TCR beta V segments appeared in productive rearrangements about 87% or about 30% of the time, broadly matching IMGT annotations. The sequencing pipeline was judged likely to have produced a cluster of highly shared sequence variants as a technical artifact. Strong co-occurrence of HLA alleles, especially DR and DQ, made assigning TCR associations to individual alleles difficult. Because counts were too low, around 18 rarely observed V segments, including chromosome 9 orphons, were left out of the earlier analysis of roughly 600 of the donors. A further reported finding was that TCR beta sequences accurately predicted the HLA-A and HLA-B alleles for most subjects in the first cohort. A few of the identified cytomegalovirus-associated TCR beta chains were confirmed in vitro to be specific for cytomegalovirus antigens. In a later analysis, the rate of TCR association differed among HLA loci, with DRB1 alleles having the most associated TCRs and HLA-C alleles having the fewest. In a later analysis, most CMV-associated TCR beta chains were found to appear HLA-restricted, with HLA associations seemingly driven largely by CMV exposure. Linkage disequilibrium might explain the correlated functional status among segregating V segments, but an unknown experimental factor could not be excluded. The study gave a list of 150 to 200 TCR beta chains associated with cytomegalovirus.

In total, approximately 690 healthy bone marrow donors made up the cohort. Cohort members were all nominally healthy when sampled, although unrecorded immune exposures were likely present. The donor tested CMV seronegative and was one of the 352 seronegative cohort members. Every donor gave a peripheral blood sample, and the peripheral blood mononuclear cells from that sample were used for TCR beta sequencing. The Qiagen DNeasy Blood Extraction Kit was used to extract genomic DNA from the blood cell samples. Concerning this clone itself: Its antigen target is currently unknown. One base away there is no much larger clone; base qualities are not given.

CDR1 and CDR2, looked up from the germline V gene, are SGHVS and FQNEAQ. V is reduced by 5 bases and J by 0 bases, leaving a spacing of 32 bases between them. From the cysteine through the phenylalanine, the CDR3 covers 22 amino acids. Solely the CDR3 DNA is kept, with 66 bases framed from the first base. The library was built by means of the immunoSEQ multiplex PCR assay. A mixture of 60 forward primers for TCR Vbeta segments and 13 reverse primers for TCR Jbeta segments was used in the multiplex PCR. The CDR3 region of rearranged TCR beta genes was amplified from genomic DNA with a multiplex PCR assay. On the Illumina HiSeq System, the amplified TCR beta libraries were sequenced as 87-base-pair reads. As for the authors' bioinformatics: A later analysis counted 65 million to 90 million unique TCR beta chains across the 666 repertoires, and some 11 million of these chains were shared by at least two donors. A nearest-neighbor algorithm error-corrected the raw reads and collapsed the reads into unique sequences, merging closely related sequences to remove PCR and sequencing errors. CDR3 sequences were aligned to IMGT reference sequences to assign V, D and J gene segments. For a sequence to be retained, a match of at least six nucleotides to both a V gene segment and a J gene segment was required. Rearrangements were classified as productive when the CDR3 lacked stop codons and remained in frame with V and J, and all other rearrangements were classified as non-productive. CDR3 was defined according to IMGT convention as the region running from the second conserved V-encoded cysteine to the conserved J-encoded phenylalanine. In an earlier analysis of roughly 610 of the donors, sequences lacking an unambiguous match to a single V gene segment were excluded. In an earlier analysis of around 590 of the donors, a V segment was called functional when productive rearrangements were above 56.7%, and segregating when the standard deviation between donors exceeded 5%. A statistical classification framework was built to diagnose cytomegalovirus status from the catalog of TCR beta chain sequences. A later analysis assigned V and J genes by comparing TCR nucleotide sequences with IMGT/GENE-DB human TR gene sequences. In a later analysis, CDR3 sequences and most-parsimonious VDJ recombination scenarios were assigned using the TCRdist pipeline. In a later analysis, each TCR beta chain was defined by its CDR3 amino acid sequence together with its V-gene family, and reads without a unique V-gene family were excluded. In a later analysis, 550 to 650 highly shared, low-generation-probability nucleotide sequences were removed to address suspected cross-contamination and a sequencing artifact. In a later analysis, a clonal expansion index for each public chain was calculated from normalized within-repertoire ranks of inferred template counts. In a later analysis, generation probabilities were computed using a VDJ recombination model fitted to out-of-frame rearrangements, and the results were checked against IGoR. In a later analysis, TCR-TCR, TCR-HLA and TCR-CMV co-occurrence was scored with hypergeometric tests, and a repertoire-size bias correction was applied to TCR pairs. In a later analysis, false discovery rates were estimated by permuting HLA or CMV assignments 20 times. In a later analysis, co-occurring TCRs were grouped using DBSCAN, with TCRdist sequence similarity added in when clustering inside HLA-allele-positive subsets. Repertoires with fewer than 30,000 or more than 120,000 public chains, plus five repertoires with anomalous nucleotide sharing, were excluded from co-occurrence clustering. Sourced from immuneACCESS, this table was stored by TCRdb with only in-frame sequences that have V and J called. A share of the clones is absent; for the studies checked, an unresolved V gene accounts for under half, and the remainder has no known explanation. Clone size and V and J calls were adopted from that table, with D and trimming inferred from the DNA. This sample has about 130,000 clones in its table, and 70% to 85% of those were observed once. The biggest ten clones account for around 3% of the sample.

This sequence uses TRBV7-8 and TRBJ1-5, and possibly TRBD1, on 5 matching bases. The source of this sequence is a boy between 2 and 10 years old in good health and CMV-seronegative. Material for sequencing was PBMCs. CDR3 region: CASSHARDSKPLSSLSNQPQHF. In nucleotides, the sequence is TGTGCCAGCAGCCATGCCCGGGACTCAAAACCTCTTAGCTCCCTTAGCAATCAGCCCCAGCATTTT.